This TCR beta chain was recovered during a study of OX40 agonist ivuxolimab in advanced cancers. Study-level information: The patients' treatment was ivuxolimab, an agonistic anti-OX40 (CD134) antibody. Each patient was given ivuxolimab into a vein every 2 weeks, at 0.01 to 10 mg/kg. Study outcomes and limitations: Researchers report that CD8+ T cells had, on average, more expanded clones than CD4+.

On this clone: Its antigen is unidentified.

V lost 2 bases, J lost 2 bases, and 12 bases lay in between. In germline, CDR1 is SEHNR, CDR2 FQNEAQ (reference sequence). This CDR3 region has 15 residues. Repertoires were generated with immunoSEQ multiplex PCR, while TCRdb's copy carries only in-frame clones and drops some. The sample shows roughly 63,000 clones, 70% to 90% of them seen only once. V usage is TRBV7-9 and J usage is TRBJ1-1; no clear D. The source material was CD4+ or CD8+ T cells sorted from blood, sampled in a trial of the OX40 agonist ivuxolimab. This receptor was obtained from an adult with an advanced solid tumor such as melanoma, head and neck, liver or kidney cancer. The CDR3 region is CASSLKGKPNTEAFF. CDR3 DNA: TGTGCCAGCAGCTTAAAAGGAAAGCCCAACACTGAAGCTTTCTTT. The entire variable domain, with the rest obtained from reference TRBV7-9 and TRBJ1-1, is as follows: DTGVSQNPRHKITKRGQNVTFRCDPISEHNRLYWYRQTLGQGPEFLTYFQNEAQLEKSRLLSDRFSAERPKGSFSTLEIQRTEQGDSAMYLCASSLKGKPNTEAFFGQGTRLTVV.